These T cell receptor beta chains were read from a single sample in a study of shared clonotypes between healthy human individuals. Sequencing used immunoSEQ multiplex PCR; TCRdb keeps in-frame clones, though not all of them. The table has approximately 640,000 clones, roughly 91% seen once. Specimen: memory CD8+ T cells from PBMCs. Receptors were obtained from a man in his late teens or twenties in good health. Some clones in this sample may be carry-over from other donors' samples. CDR3s include the opening cysteine and the closing phenylalanine or tryptophan. The D gene is left open where the match is weak. Clone size is not always given. Where it is, it says once, few, many or a class for expanded clones.

D: -; V: TRBV4-1; size: -; J: TRBJ2-5; CDR3: CASSQLSGRQETQYF; DNA: TGCGCCAGCAGCCAATTATCAGGCAGACAAGAGACCCAGTACTTC
D: TRBD1; V: TRBV19; size: -; J: TRBJ2-7; CDR3: CASRTGTGNTYEQYF; DNA: TGTGCCAGTAGAACAGGGACAGGAAATACCTACGAGCAGTACTTC
D: -; V: TRBV9; size: -; J: TRBJ2-7; CDR3: CASSTTGFGYEQYF; DNA: TGTGCCAGCAGCACAACAGGGTTCGGATACGAGCAGTACTTC
D: -; V: TRBV7-9; size: -; J: TRBJ2-7; CDR3: CASSLGSYEQYF; DNA: TGTGCCAGCAGCCTGGGGTCTTACGAGCAGTACTTC
D: -; V: TRBV5-5; size: once; J: TRBJ1-1; CDR3: CASSSLGTEAFF; DNA: TGTGCCAGCAGCTCCCTAGGCACTGAAGCTTTCTTT
D: -; V: TRBV28; size: -; J: TRBJ1-1; CDR3: CASQTGNTEAFF; DNA: TGTGCCAGCCAGACAGGGAACACTGAAGCTTTCTTT
D: -; V: TRBV14; size: once; J: TRBJ2-7; CDR3: CASSQVPWGQYF; DNA: TGTGCCAGCAGCCAGGTTCCCTGGGGGCAGTACTTC
D: TRBD2; V: TRBV9; size: once; J: TRBJ2-1; CDR3: CASGLAGYNEQFF; DNA: TGTGCCAGCGGACTAGCGGGGTACAATGAGCAGTTCTTC
D: -; V: TRBV10-2; size: once; J: TRBJ2-3; CDR3: CASFGGDTQYF; DNA: TGCGCCAGCTTTGGAGGAGATACGCAGTATTTT
D: -; V: TRBV7-6; size: few; J: TRBJ1-1; CDR3: CASSEGAARMNTEAFF; DNA: TGTGCCAGCAGCGAAGGGGCAGCCCGAATGAACACTGAAGCTTTCTTT
D: TRBD1; V: TRBV19; size: once; J: TRBJ2-3; CDR3: CASRDRDSNTDTQYF; DNA: TGTGCCAGTAGGGACCGGGACAGTAACACAGATACGCAGTATTTT
D: -; V: TRBV28; size: -; J: TRBJ1-1; CDR3: CASSFRGGLNTEAFF; DNA: TGTGCCAGCAGTTTTCGCGGGGGGTTAAACACTGAAGCTTTCTTT
D: -; V: TRBV30; size: -; J: TRBJ1-1; CDR3: CAWSVSAGSEAFF; DNA: TGTGCCTGGAGTGTGTCGGCGGGTAGTGAAGCTTTCTTT
D: -; V: TRBV7-9; size: many; J: TRBJ2-7; CDR3: CASSLVGTTYEQYF; DNA: TGTGCCAGCAGCTTAGTTGGGACAACCTACGAGCAGTACTTC
D: -; V: TRBV11-2; size: -; J: TRBJ2-2; CDR3: CASSLVGATGELFF; DNA: TGTGCCAGCAGCTTAGTGGGTGCTACCGGGGAGCTGTTTTTT
D: -; V: TRBV10-3; size: once; J: TRBJ2-3; CDR3: CAIGEGWQHTDTQYF; DNA: TGTGCCATCGGAGAGGGTTGGCAACACACAGATACGCAGTATTTT
D: -; V: TRBV6-6; size: -; J: TRBJ1-5; CDR3: CASSYSGLYSNQPQHF; DNA: TGTGCCAGCAGTTACTCGGGTCTTTATAGCAATCAGCCCCAGCATTTT
D: -; V: TRBV7-9; size: -; J: TRBJ1-4; CDR3: CASSAGTGALRLKLFF; DNA: TGTGCCAGCAGCGCCGGGACGGGGGCTTTGCGCCTCAAACTGTTTTTT
D: -; V: TRBV11-1; size: -; J: TRBJ1-1; CDR3: CASSRRGWGAFF; DNA: TGTGCCAGCAGTAGGAGGGGATGGGGAGCTTTCTTT
D: TRBD2; V: TRBV6-5; size: -; J: TRBJ2-1; CDR3: CASSVASGKGQFF; DNA: TGTGCCAGCAGTGTGGCTAGCGGGAAGGGGCAGTTCTTC
D: TRBD1; V: TRBV28; size: -; J: TRBJ2-2; CDR3: CASSLGDRNTGELFF; DNA: TGTGCCAGCAGTTTAGGGGACAGGAACACCGGGGAGCTGTTTTTT
D: -; V: TRBV6-5; size: once; J: TRBJ2-7; CDR3: CASTLGRTYEQYF; DNA: TGTGCCAGCACCTTAGGACGGACCTACGAGCAGTACTTC
D: TRBD2; V: TRBV6-1; size: -; J: TRBJ2-7; CDR3: CASKPLQRGSSEQYF; DNA: TGTGCCAGCAAACCACTCCAGCGGGGGTCGAGCGAGCAGTACTTC
D: -; V: TRBV7-9; size: -; J: TRBJ1-2; CDR3: CASSPGFRYGYTF; DNA: TGTGCCAGCAGCCCCGGGTTTCGCTATGGCTACACCTTC
D: -; V: TRBV6-5; size: -; J: TRBJ1-1; CDR3: CASRLNTEAFF; DNA: TGTGCCAGCAGGCTGAACACTGAAGCTTTCTTT
D: TRBD2; V: TRBV28; size: -; J: TRBJ2-4; CDR3: CASTTSRLAAPRGVLAKNIQYF; DNA: TGTGCCAGCACCACCTCTAGGCTAGCGGCGCCCCGGGGGGTGTTAGCCAAAAACATTCAGTACTTC
D: TRBD1; V: TRBV19; size: -; J: TRBJ2-5; CDR3: CASSKDREGRETQYF; DNA: TGTGCCAGTAGCAAGGACAGGGAAGGCCGGGAGACCCAGTACTTC
D: TRBD1; V: TRBV6-5; size: -; J: TRBJ1-2; CDR3: CASRYTGEYGYTF; DNA: TGTGCCAGCAGGTATACAGGGGAGTATGGCTACACCTTC
D: TRBD2; V: TRBV29-1; size: -; J: TRBJ2-7; CDR3: CSVILADTYEQYF; DNA: TGCAGCGTGATACTAGCGGATACCTACGAGCAGTACTTC
D: -; V: TRBV27; size: once; J: TRBJ1-5; CDR3: CASSLNGEGGNQPQHF; DNA: TGTGCCAGCAGTTTAAATGGGGAGGGAGGCAATCAGCCCCAGCATTTT
D: -; V: TRBV19; size: -; J: TRBJ2-4; CDR3: CASSIVSVAKNIQYF; DNA: TGTGCCAGTAGTATAGTATCCGTAGCCAAAAACATTCAGTACTTC